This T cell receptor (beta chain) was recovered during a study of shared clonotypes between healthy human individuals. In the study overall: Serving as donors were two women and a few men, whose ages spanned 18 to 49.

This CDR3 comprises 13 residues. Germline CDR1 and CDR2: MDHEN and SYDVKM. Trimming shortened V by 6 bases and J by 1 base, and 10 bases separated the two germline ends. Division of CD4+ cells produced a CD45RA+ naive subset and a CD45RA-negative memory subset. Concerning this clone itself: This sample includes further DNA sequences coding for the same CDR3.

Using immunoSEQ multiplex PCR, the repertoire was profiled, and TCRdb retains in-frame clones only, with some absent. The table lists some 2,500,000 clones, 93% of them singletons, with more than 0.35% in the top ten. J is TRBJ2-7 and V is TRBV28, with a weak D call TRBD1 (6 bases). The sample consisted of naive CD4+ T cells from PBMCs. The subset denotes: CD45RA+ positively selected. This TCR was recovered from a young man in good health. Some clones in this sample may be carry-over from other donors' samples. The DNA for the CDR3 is TGTGCCAGCAGCCCCGGACAGTCCTACGAGCAGTACTTC. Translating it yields CASSPGQSYEQYF.